This entry lists 20 T cell receptor beta chains sequenced from one sample in a study of OX40 agonist ivuxolimab in advanced cancers. Library preparation was by the immunoSEQ multiplex PCR assay. TCRdb carries this immuneACCESS record with in-frame sequences only. Its versions omit some clonotypes, under half of them owing to an unresolved V gene in the studies checked, with the rest unexplained. The sample table contains 65,000 to 85,000 clones; only one count was recorded for roughly nine tenths of them. Less than 12% of the sample is in the top ten clones. The material sequenced was CD4+ or CD8+ T cells sorted from blood, taken in a trial of the OX40 agonist ivuxolimab. Receptors originate from an adult with an advanced solid tumor such as melanoma, head and neck, liver or kidney cancer.

The J gene is TRBJ2-1, the V gene TRBV5-1; possibly TRBD2 for D (6 bases). The CDR3 extends over 16 amino acids. CDR1 and CDR2 (germline): SGHRS, YFSETQ. Trimming took 0 bases from V and 9 from J, leaving 19 bases between them. The CDR3 DNA reads as TGCGCCAGCAGCTTGGGTCCTCCGGGAGTGGGTTCTGAGCAGTTCTTC. This translates into CASSLGPPGVGSEQFF.

The chain couples TRBV5-4 to TRBJ1-2, with D uncertain. CDR1 SGHNT and CDR2 YYREEE come from the germline V gene (reference sequence). V was cut by 2 bases and J by 7 bases, with 21 bases left in between. The CDR3 spans 16 residues. In nucleotides, the CDR3 is TGTGCCAGCAGCTTCGCTAGCGGCAGGCTCATGGGTGGCTACACCTTC. Protein sequence: CASSFASGRLMGGYTF.

The V gene is TRBV7-8, the J gene TRBJ2-3, with 11 bases lining up with TRBD1. The CDR3 runs 16 residues. V shed 5 bases and J 3 bases; nucleotides not matched to a gene: 7. Germline lookup yields CDR1 SGHVS and CDR2 FQNEAQ. CDR3 protein: CASSQIGTGGTDTQYF. CDR3 sequence (DNA): TGTGCCAGCAGCCAAATCGGGACAGGGGGAACAGATACGCAGTATTTT.

This sequence joins TRBV4-1 and TRBJ2-7; D possibly corresponds to TRBD1 (6 bases). Germline values: CDR1 MGHRA, CDR2 YSYEKL. V was cut by 3 bases and J by 2 bases, with 14 bases left in between. The CDR3 spans 15 residues. In DNA form, the CDR3 reads TGCGCCAGCAGCCAGGTGGTAACAGGGACCTACGAGCAGTACTTC. Its translation is CASSQVVTGTYEQYF.

This chain joins TRBV5-1 and TRBJ1-2; D is possibly TRBD1 (5 bases). This CDR3 has 14 residues. Germline CDR1 is SGHRS and CDR2 is YFSETQ. Trimming pared 4 bases from V and 5 bases from J, leaving 15 bases between. The CDR3 region has the DNA TGCGCCAGCAGCGGGTCGGGACCACTGTATGGCTACACCTTC. Translating gives CASSGSGPLYGYTF.

V usage is TRBV7-3 and J usage is TRBJ2-7; 12 nucleotides line up with TRBD1. The CDR3 extends over 15 amino acids. The germline CDR1 and CDR2 sequences are SGHTA and FQGTGA. V was pared by 5 bases and J by 3 bases, with 5 bases of the junction left unmatched. CDR3 DNA: TGTGCCAGCAGCCCCGGGACAGGGGGCTTCTACGAGCAGTACTTC. Protein product: CASSPGTGGFYEQYF.

V usage is TRBV5-6 and J usage is TRBJ2-5, with 9 bases aligning to TRBD1. Germline V CDR1 and CDR2: SGHDT, YYEEEE. This CDR3 is 14 amino acids long. Losses at the gene ends were 4 bases for V and 4 bases for J; bases not matched to a gene: 5. The DNA for the CDR3 is TGTGCCAGCAGCCCTGCGACAGGGGGAGAGACCCAGTACTTC. It codes for CASSPATGGETQYF. Drawing the rest from reference TRBV5-6 and TRBJ2-5, the complete variable domain is DAGVTQSPTHLIKTRGQQVTLRCSPKSGHDTVSWYQQALGQGPQFIFQYYEEEERQRGNFPDRFSGHQFPNYSSELNVNALLLGDSALYLCASSPATGGETQYFGPGTRLLVL.

The V and J genes are TRBV5-1 and TRBJ2-5; 8 positions agree with TRBD1. The CDR3 covers 15 residues. J gave up 2 bases and V 4 bases, and 7 bases lay outside the gene matches. Germline lookup yields CDR1 SGHRS and CDR2 YFSETQ. The CDR3 sequence is CASSLNGQGQETQYF. CDR3 sequence (DNA): TGCGCCAGCAGCCTAAATGGACAGGGTCAAGAGACCCAGTACTTC.

The gene calls are TRBV18 and TRBJ1-2; possibly TRBD1 for D (5 bases). The CDR3 is made up of 15 amino acids. Per the germline V gene, CDR1 is KGHSH and CDR2 is LQKENI. The V and J ends lost 2 bases and 3 bases respectively, with 13 bases between them. CDR3 region: CASSPVVRADYGYTF. The DNA of the CDR3 is TGTGCCAGCTCACCAGTGGTCAGGGCCGACTATGGCTACACCTTC.

The V call is TRBV5-6, the J call TRBJ2-3, with 8 bases fitting TRBD1. This CDR3 contains 16 residues. The junction had 8 bases not matched to a gene; V was cut back by 3 bases and J by 2 bases. Germline V lookup: CDR1 SGHDT, CDR2 YYEEEE. The CDR3 loop reads CASSSVDRVVTDTQYF. The CDR3 DNA reads TGTGCCAGCAGCTCGGTGGACAGGGTAGTCACAGATACGCAGTATTTT. Filled out from reference TRBV5-6 and TRBJ2-3, the complete variable domain reads DAGVTQSPTHLIKTRGQQVTLRCSPKSGHDTVSWYQQALGQGPQFIFQYYEEEERQRGNFPDRFSGHQFPNYSSELNVNALLLGDSALYLCASSSVDRVVTDTQYFGPGTRLTVL.

The chain carries TRBV10-3 and TRBJ2-2; TRBD2 agrees at 10 bases. Germline V gene lookup returns CDR1 ENHRY and CDR2 SYGVKD. The CDR3 length is 15 residues. V was clipped by 6 bases and J by 1 base; unmatched bases: 2. Written as DNA, the CDR3 is TGTGCCATCAGCCTAGCGGGAGTGAACACCGGGGAGCTGTTTTTT. Encoded protein: CAISLAGVNTGELFF.

Remarks on this clone: The sample holds other DNA sequences that translate to the same CDR3. The V call is TRBV28, the J call TRBJ2-7; TRBD2 aligns across 7 bases. The CDR3 runs to 13 residues. Germline V CDR1 and CDR2: MDHEN, SYDVKM. J was trimmed by 4 bases and V by 2 bases; bases with no gene match: 2. CDR3 in DNA: TGTGCCAGCAGTTTAGGGGGGGTATACGAGCAGTACTTC. Amino acid sequence: CASSLGGVYEQYF.

The CDR3 DNA reads as TGTGCCAGCAGCATCGGACTAGCGGGAGTCGAGACCCAGTACTTC. It is translated as CASSIGLAGVETQYF. This chain uses TRBV5-4 with TRBJ2-5; 13 nucleotides agree with TRBD2. The CDR3 extends over 15 amino acids. The V segment lost 4 bases and the J segment 5 bases; nucleotides outside the gene matches: 5. Germline CDR1 is SGHNT and CDR2 is YYREEE (reference sequence).

This clone was seen a handful of times. The rearrangement links TRBV2 to TRBJ1-5; tentative D call: TRBD1 (5 bases). This CDR3 spans 13 amino acids. The germline CDR1 and CDR2 sequences are SNHLY and FYNNEI. V was cut by 4 bases and J by 4 bases, with 8 bases left in between. The CDR3 region has the DNA TGTGCCAGCAGTGCACAGGAAAATCAGCCCCAGCATTTT. Amino acids: CASSAQENQPQHF.

The V call is TRBV29-1, the J call TRBJ2-1, with D possibly TRBD1 on 6 matching bases. The germline gives CDR1 SQVTM, CDR2 ANQGSEA. The ends were cut back, 3 bases at V and 4 bases at J, with 7 bases in the middle. CDR3 length: 12 amino acids. Here the CDR3 DNA reads TGCAGCGTTGACGGACAGTACAATGAGCAGTTCTTC. This codes for CSVDGQYNEQFF.

The chain has TRBV9 and TRBJ1-2; D gene unclear. The CDR3 totals 14 residues. V dropped 0 bases and J dropped 3 bases, with 9 bases sitting between them. CDR1 SGDLS and CDR2 YYNGEE come from the germline V gene. DNA for the CDR3: TGTGCCAGCAGCGTAGCGGAGGGTTACTATGGCTACACCTTC. This sequence encodes CASSVAEGYYGYTF.

J is TRBJ1-1 and V is TRBV10-3, with D perhaps TRBD1 (5 bases). The CDR3 runs to 14 residues. Germline assignment: CDR1 ENHRY and CDR2 SYGVKD. V lost 0 bases, J lost 7 bases, and 12 bases lay in between. The CDR3 loop reads CAISESIGAGEAFF. The CDR3 DNA reads TGTGCCATCAGTGAGTCGATAGGGGCCGGTGAAGCTTTCTTT.

In its sample, this clone was seen a few times. The V and J genes are TRBV5-1 and TRBJ1-4; TRBD1 matches at 7 bases. CDR1 is SGHRS, CDR2 YFSETQ, per germline. CDR3 length equals 15 residues. V shed 3 bases and J 8 bases; nucleotides not matched to a gene: 10. The CDR3 DNA sequence: TGCGCCAGCAGCTCCTCGACAGGGCGAGGGGAAAAACTGTTTTTT. It specifies CASSSSTGRGEKLFF.

The chain has TRBV15 and TRBJ1-4; D uncertain. Looked up from germline, CDR1 is LNHNV and CDR2 is YYDKDF (reference sequence). CDR3 length equals 15 residues. Deletions cut 1 base from V and 7 bases from J, with 13 bases between. The DNA of the CDR3 is TGTGCCACCAGCAGAGTAGGAGGAGCTTTTGAAAAACTGTTTTTT. It specifies CATSRVGGAFEKLFF.

This sequence joins TRBV9 and TRBJ1-1; D remains ambiguous. V dropped 4 bases and J dropped 5 bases, with 12 bases sitting between them. Germline CDR1 SGDLS, CDR2 YYNGEE. The CDR3 covers 13 residues. The CDR3 loop reads CASSPLVWTEAFF. In DNA form, the CDR3 reads TGTGCCAGCAGCCCCTTGGTGTGGACTGAAGCTTTCTTT.